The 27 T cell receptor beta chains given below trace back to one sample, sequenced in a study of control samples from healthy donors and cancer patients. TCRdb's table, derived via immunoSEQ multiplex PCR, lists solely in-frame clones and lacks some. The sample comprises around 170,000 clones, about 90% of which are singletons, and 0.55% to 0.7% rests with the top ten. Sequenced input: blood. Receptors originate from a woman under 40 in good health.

The CDR3 nucleotides read TGTGCCAGCAGCATACCGGACAGGAGGCCCATCCACGAGCAGTACTTC. Translation gives CASSIPDRRPIHEQYF. V usage is TRBV21-1 and J usage is TRBJ2-7; the table names TRBD1, a call not compared with the DNA. TRBV21-1 is recorded as a pseudogene. The CDR3 is 16 amino acids.

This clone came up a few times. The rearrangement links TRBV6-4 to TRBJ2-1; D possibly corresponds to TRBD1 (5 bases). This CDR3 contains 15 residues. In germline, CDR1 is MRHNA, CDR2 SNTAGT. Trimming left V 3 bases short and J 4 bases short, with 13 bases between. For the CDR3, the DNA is TGTGCCAGCAGTGATACCGAAGGGGCATACAATGAGCAGTTCTTC. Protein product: CASSDTEGAYNEQFF.

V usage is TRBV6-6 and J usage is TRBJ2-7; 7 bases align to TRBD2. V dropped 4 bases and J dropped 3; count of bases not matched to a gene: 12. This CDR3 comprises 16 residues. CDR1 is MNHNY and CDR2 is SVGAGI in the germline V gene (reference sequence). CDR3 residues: CASSSSGNNLNYEQYF. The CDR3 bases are TGTGCCAGCAGTTCAAGCGGGAACAACTTGAACTACGAGCAGTACTTC.

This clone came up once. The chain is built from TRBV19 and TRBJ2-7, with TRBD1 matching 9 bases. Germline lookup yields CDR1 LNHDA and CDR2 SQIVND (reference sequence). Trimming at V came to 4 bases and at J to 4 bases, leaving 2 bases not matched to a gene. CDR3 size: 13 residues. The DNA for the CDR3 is TGTGCCAGTAGTACACAGGGGGCATACGAGCAGTACTTC. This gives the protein CASSTQGAYEQYF.

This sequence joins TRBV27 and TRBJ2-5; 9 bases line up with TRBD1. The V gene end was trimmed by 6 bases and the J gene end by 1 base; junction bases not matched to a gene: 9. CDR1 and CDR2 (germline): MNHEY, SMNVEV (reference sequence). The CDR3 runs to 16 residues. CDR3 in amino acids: CASSRIGTGPQETQYF. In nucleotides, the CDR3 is TGTGCCAGCAGCCGTATCGGGACAGGGCCCCAAGAGACCCAGTACTTC.

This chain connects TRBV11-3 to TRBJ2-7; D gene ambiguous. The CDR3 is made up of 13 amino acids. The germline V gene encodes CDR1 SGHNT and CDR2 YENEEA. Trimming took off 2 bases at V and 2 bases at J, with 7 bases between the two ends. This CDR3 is CASSLRPAYEQYF. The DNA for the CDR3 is TGTGCCAGCAGCTTACGGCCTGCCTACGAGCAGTACTTC.

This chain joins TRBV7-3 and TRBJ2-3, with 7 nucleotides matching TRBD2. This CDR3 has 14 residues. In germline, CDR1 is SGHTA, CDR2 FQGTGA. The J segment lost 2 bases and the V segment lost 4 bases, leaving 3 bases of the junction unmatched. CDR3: CASSSGTNTDTQYF. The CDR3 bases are TGTGCCAGCAGCTCCGGGACTAACACAGATACGCAGTATTTT.

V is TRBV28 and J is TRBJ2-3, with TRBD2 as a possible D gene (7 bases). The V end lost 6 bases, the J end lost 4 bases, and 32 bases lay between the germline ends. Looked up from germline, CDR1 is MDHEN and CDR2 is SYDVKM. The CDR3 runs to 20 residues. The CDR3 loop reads CASSSLPLGGPQVSSDTQYF. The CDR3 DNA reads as TGTGCCAGCAGCAGTTTACCTCTCGGGGGGCCCCAAGTCTCCTCAGATACGCAGTATTTT.

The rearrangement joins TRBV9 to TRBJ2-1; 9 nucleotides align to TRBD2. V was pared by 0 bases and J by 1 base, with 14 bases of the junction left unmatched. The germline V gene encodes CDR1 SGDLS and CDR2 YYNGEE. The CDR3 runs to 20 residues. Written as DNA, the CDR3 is TGTGCCAGCAGCGTAGTACCCGACGGCGGGAGGGTCGCATCCTACAATGAGCAGTTCTTC. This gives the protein CASSVVPDGGRVASYNEQFF.

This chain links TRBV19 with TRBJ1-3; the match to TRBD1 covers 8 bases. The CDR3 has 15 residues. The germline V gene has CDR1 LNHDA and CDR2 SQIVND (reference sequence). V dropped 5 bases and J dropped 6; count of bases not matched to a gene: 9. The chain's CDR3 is CASSLGQGGLNTIYF. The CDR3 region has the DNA TGTGCCAGTAGTCTCGGACAGGGAGGATTAAACACCATATATTTT.

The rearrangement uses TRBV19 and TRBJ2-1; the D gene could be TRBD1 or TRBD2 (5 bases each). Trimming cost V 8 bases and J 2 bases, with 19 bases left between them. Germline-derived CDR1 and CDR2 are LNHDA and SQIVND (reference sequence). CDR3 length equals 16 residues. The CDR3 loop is CASEGAREKAYNEQFF. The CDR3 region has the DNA TGTGCCAGTGAAGGGGCCAGGGAGAAAGCCTACAATGAGCAGTTCTTC. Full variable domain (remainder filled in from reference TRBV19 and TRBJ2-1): DGGITQSPKYLFRKEGQNVTLSCEQNLNHDAMYWYRQDPGQGLRLIYYSQIVNDFQKGDIAEGYSVSREKKESFPLTVTSAQKNPTAFYLCASEGAREKAYNEQFFGPGTRLTVL.

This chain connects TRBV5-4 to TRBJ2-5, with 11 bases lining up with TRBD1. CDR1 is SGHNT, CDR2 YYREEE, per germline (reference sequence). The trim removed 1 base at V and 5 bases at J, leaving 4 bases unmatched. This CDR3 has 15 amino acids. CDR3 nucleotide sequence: TGTGCCAGCAGCTTGAAGGGACAGGGGGGGGAGACCCAGTACTTC. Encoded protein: CASSLKGQGGETQYF.

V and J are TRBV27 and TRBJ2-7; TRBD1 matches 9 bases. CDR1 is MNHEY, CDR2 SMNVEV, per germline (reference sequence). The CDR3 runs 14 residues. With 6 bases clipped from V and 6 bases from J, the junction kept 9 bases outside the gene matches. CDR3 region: CASSRDRDSSEQYF. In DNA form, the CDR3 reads TGTGCCAGCAGCCGGGACAGGGATAGTTCCGAGCAGTACTTC.

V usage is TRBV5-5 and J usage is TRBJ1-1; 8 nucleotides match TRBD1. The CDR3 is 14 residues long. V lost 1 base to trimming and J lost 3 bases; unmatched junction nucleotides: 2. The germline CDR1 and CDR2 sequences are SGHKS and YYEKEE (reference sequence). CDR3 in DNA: TGTGCCAGCAGCTTGTACAGGGGGGACACTGAAGCTTTCTTT. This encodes CASSLYRGDTEAFF.

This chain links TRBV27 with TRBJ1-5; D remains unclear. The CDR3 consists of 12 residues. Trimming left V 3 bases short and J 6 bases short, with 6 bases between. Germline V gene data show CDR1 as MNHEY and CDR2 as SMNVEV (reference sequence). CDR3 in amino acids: CASSFPGQPQHF. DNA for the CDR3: TGTGCCAGCAGTTTTCCCGGTCAGCCCCAGCATTTT.

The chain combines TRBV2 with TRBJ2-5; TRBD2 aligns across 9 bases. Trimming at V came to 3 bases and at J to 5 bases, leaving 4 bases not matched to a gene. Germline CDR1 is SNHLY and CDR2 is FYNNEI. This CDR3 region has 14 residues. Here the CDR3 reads CASSDGSGSETQYF. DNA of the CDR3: TGTGCCAGCAGTGACGGTAGCGGGAGCGAGACCCAGTACTTC.

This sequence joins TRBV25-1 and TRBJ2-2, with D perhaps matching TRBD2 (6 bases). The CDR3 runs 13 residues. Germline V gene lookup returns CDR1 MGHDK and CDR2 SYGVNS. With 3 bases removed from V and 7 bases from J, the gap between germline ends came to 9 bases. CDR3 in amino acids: CASSEFGGGELFF. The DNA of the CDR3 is TGTGCCAGCAGTGAGTTCGGGGGCGGGGAGCTGTTTTTT.

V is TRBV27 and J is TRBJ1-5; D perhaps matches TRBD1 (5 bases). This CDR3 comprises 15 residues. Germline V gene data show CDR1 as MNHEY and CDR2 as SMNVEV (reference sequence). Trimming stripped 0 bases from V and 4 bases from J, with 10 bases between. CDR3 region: CASSLSGGWNQPQHF. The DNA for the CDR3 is TGTGCCAGCAGTTTATCGGGGGGTTGGAATCAGCCCCAGCATTTT.

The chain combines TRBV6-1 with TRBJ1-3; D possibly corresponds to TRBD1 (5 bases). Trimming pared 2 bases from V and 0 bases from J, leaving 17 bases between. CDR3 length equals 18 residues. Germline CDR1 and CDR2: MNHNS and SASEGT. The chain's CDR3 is CASSEKGRGVTSGNTIYF. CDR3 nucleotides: TGTGCCAGCAGTGAAAAGGGACGGGGCGTCACCTCTGGAAACACCATATATTTT.

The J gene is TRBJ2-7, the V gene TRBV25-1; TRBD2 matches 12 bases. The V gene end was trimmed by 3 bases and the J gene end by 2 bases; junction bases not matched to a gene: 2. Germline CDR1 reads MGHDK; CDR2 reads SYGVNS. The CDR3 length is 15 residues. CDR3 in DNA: TGTGCCAGCAGTGAGACTAGCGGGAGACCCTACGAGCAGTACTTC. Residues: CASSETSGRPYEQYF.

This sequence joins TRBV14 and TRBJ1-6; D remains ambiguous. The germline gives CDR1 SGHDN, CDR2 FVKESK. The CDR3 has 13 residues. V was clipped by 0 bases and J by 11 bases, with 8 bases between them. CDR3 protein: CASSQDVSAPLHF. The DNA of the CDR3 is TGTGCCAGCAGCCAAGACGTTTCGGCACCCCTCCACTTT.

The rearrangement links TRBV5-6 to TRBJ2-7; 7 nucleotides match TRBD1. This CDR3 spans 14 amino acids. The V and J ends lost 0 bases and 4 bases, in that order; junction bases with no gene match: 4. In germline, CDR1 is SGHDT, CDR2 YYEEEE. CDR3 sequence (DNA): TGTGCCAGCAGCTTGGGAGGGGGCAGTTACGAGCAGTACTTC. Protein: CASSLGGGSYEQYF.

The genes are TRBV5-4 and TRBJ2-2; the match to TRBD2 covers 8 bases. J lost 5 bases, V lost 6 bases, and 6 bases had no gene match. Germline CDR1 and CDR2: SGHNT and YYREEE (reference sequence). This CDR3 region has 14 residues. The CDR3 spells CASTGGARTGELFF. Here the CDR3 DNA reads TGTGCCAGCACCGGGGGGGCTCGAACCGGGGAGCTGTTTTTT. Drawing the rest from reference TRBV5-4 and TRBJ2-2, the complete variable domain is ETGVTQSPTHLIKTRGQQVTLRCSSQSGHNTVSWYQQALGQGPQFIFQYYREEENGRGNFPPRFSGLQFPNYSSELNVNALELDDSALYLCASTGGARTGELFFGEGSRLTVL.

The chain's CDR3 is CASSDEGLGGKLFF. The CDR3 DNA sequence: TGTGCCAGCAGTGATGAGGGGCTCGGGGGAAAACTGTTTTTT. The chain joins TRBV2 to TRBJ1-4; a weak D match, TRBD1 (5 bases). The CDR3 extends over 14 amino acids. The germline V gene has CDR1 SNHLY and CDR2 FYNNEI. The ends were cut back, 3 bases at V and 10 bases at J, with 15 bases in the middle.

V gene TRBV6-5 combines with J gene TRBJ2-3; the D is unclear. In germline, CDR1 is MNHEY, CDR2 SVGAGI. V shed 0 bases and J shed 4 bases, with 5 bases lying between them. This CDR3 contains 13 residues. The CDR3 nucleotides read TGTGCCAGCAGTTACTCGTTTTCAGATACGCAGTATTTT. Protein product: CASSYSFSDTQYF.

In DNA, the CDR3 is TGTGCCAGCAGCTTGGGAGGGGTTAGTTACAATGAGCAGTTCTTC. This gives the protein CASSLGGVSYNEQFF. The J gene is TRBJ2-1, the V gene TRBV5-8, with D perhaps assigned TRBD1 or TRBD2 (5 bases each). Germline V gives CDR1 SGHTS, CDR2 YDEGEE. There are 15 residues in the CDR3. V lost 0 bases to trimming and J lost 4 bases, with 11 bases between them.

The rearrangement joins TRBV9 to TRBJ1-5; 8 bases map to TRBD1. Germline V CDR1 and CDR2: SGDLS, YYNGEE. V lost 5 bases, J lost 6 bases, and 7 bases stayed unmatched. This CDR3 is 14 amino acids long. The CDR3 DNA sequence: TGTGCCAGCAGTACAGGGGGGGTGGGTCAGCCCCAGCATTTT. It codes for CASSTGGVGQPQHF.